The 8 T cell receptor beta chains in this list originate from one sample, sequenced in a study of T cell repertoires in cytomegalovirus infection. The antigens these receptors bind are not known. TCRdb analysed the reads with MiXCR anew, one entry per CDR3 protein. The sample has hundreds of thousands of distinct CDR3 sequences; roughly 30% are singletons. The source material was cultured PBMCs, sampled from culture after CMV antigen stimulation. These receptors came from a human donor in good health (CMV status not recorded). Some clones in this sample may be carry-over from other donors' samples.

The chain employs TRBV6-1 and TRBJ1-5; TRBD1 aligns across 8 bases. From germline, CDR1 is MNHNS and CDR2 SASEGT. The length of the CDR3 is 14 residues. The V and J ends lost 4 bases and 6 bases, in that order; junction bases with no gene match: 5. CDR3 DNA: TGTGCCAGCAGTGCCGGGACAGGAGTTCAGCCCCAGCATTTT. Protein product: CASSAGTGVQPQHF.

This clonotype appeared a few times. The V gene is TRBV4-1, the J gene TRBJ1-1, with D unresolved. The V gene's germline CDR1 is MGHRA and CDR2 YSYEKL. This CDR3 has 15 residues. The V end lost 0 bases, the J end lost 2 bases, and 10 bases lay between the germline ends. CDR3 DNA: TGCGCCAGCAGCCAAGATTCAGTACAAAACACTGAAGCTTTCTTT. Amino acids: CASSQDSVQNTEAFF.

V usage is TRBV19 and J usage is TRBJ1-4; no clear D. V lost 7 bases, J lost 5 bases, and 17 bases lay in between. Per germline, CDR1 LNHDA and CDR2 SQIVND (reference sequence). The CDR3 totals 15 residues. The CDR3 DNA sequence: TGTGCCAGTAAATCGCGTGGCAGCAGGAATGAAAAACTGTTTTTT. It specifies CASKSRGSRNEKLFF.

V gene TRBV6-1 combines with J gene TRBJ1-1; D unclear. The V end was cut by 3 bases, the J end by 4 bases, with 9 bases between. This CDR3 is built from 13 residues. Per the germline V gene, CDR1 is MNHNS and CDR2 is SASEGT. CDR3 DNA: TGTGCCAGCAGTGATGGGGTTTTCACTGAAGCTTTCTTT. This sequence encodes CASSDGVFTEAFF.

Here the CDR3 reads CASSPRLDLSTDTQYF. Here the CDR3 DNA reads TGTGCCAGCAGCCCCCGACTAGACCTTAGCACAGATACGCAGTATTTT. The rearrangement joins TRBV7-6 to TRBJ2-3, with D perhaps TRBD2 (6 bases). The length of the CDR3 is 16 residues. With 5 bases removed from V and 0 bases from J, the gap between germline ends came to 15 bases. Looked up from germline, CDR1 is SGHVS and CDR2 is FNYEAQ.

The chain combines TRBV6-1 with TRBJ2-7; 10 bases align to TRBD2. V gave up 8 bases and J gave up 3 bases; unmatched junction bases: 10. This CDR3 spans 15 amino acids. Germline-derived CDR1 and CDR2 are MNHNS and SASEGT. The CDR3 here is CASWGSSGGLYEQYF. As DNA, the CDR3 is TGTGCCAGCTGGGGGTCTAGCGGGGGCCTCTACGAGCAGTACTTC.

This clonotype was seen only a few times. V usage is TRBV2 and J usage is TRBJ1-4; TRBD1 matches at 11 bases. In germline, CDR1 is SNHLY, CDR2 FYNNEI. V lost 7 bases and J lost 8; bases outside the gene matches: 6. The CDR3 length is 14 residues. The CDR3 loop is CASNGQGAGEKLFF. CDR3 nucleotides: TGTGCCAGCAACGGACAGGGGGCAGGAGAAAAACTGTTTTTT.

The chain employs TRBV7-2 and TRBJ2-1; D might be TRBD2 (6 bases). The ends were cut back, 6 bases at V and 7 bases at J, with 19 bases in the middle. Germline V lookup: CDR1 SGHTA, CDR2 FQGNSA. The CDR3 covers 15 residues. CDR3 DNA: TGTGCCAGCAGTCCTTTCGGGGGAGGATGGAATGAGCAGTTCTTC. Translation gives CASSPFGGGWNEQFF.